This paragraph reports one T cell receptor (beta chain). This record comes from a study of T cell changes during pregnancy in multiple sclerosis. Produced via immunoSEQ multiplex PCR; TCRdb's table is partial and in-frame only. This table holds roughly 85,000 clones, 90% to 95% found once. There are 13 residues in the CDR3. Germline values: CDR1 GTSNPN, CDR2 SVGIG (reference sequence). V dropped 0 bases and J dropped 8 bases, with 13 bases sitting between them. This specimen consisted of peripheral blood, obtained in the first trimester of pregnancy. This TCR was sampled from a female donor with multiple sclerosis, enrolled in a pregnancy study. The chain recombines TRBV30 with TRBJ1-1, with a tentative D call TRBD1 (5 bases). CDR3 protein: CAWSVRQTKEAFF. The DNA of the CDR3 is TGTGCCTGGAGTGTAAGACAGACCAAAGAAGCTTTCTTT.